Listed below are T cell receptor beta chains from one sample, sequenced in a study of blood T cell repertoires in COVID-19. This table comes from immunoSEQ multiplex PCR, and its TCRdb copy is limited to in-frame clones, with some not included. The table lists over 300,000 clones, roughly 85% of them singletons. The sequenced material came from peripheral blood. All receptors come from a human donor in a cohort sampled during active COVID-19. The CDR3 runs from the conserved cysteine through the conserved F or W. A D gene is named only where the DNA matches it firmly. Only part of the rows carry a size: once, few, many, or a class if the clone is expanded.

cdr3_length	v_call	clone_size	d_call	j_call	cdr3_aa	cdr3_nt
15	TRBV6-5	NA	NA	TRBJ2-3	CASRRGGGSTDTQYF	TGTGCCAGCAGGAGGGGCGGAGGGTCCACAGATACGCAGTATTTT
17	TRBV4-1	NA	TRBD1	TRBJ2-3	CASSQDLWRTGTDTQYF	TGCGCCAGCAGCCAAGATCTTTGGCGGACAGGGACAGATACGCAGTATTTT
13	TRBV30	once	NA	TRBJ2-7	CAWARGTFYEQYF	TGTGCCTGGGCCCGAGGGACTTTCTACGAGCAGTACTTC
15	TRBV14	NA	NA	TRBJ2-7	CASSQVVSISYEQYF	TGTGCCAGCAGCCAAGTAGTCTCGATTTCCTACGAGCAGTACTTC
14	TRBV5-6	few	NA	TRBJ1-5	CASSAPGGNQPQHF	TGTGCCAGCAGCGCCCCAGGGGGCAATCAGCCCCAGCATTTT
12	TRBV2	once	TRBD1	TRBJ2-7	CASRETGDWEYF	TGTGCCAGCAGGGAGACAGGGGACTGGGAGTACTTC
15	TRBV19	NA	TRBD1	TRBJ2-4	CASSKDRGAKNIQYF	TGTGCCAGTAGCAAGGACAGGGGTGCCAAAAACATTCAGTACTTC
15	TRBV21-1	few	NA	TRBJ2-1	CASSIGGGESHEQFF	TGTGCCAGCAGCATTGGCGGGGGCGAGTCCCATGAGCAGTTCTTC
15	TRBV20-1	NA	TRBD2	TRBJ2-1	CSASIAGGVYNEQFF	TGCAGTGCTAGTATAGCGGGGGGGGTTTACAATGAGCAGTTCTTC
14	TRBV28	NA	NA	TRBJ1-2	CASGEVADNYGYTF	TGTGCCAGCGGCGAGGTAGCCGATAACTATGGCTACACCTTC
16	TRBV6-5	NA	NA	TRBJ1-1	CASSYRRGLMNTEAFF	TGTGCCAGCAGTTACAGGCGAGGTCTCATGAACACTGAAGCTTTCTTT
15	TRBV23-1	few	TRBD1	TRBJ1-5	CASSQDGTGGQPQHF	TGCGCCAGCAGTCAAGACGGGACAGGAGGTCAGCCCCAGCATTTT
15	TRBV10-1	NA	NA	TRBJ2-2	CASSESKGRTGELFF	TGCGCCAGCAGTGAGTCCAAGGGGCGGACCGGGGAGCTGTTTTTT
13	TRBV15	NA	NA	TRBJ2-7	CATSPARQYEQYF	TGTGCCACCAGCCCAGCGCGGCAGTACGAGCAGTACTTC
14	TRBV5-1	NA	NA	TRBJ2-7	CASSLNRLTYEQYF	TGCGCCAGCAGCTTGAACAGATTAACCTACGAGCAGTACTTC
16	TRBV18	NA	NA	TRBJ2-2	CASSPAQGLNTGELFF	TGTGCCAGCTCACCCGCCCAGGGCCTGAACACCGGGGAGCTGTTTTTT
15	TRBV5-1	NA	TRBD1	TRBJ1-3	CASRSRTGEGNTIYF	TGCGCCAGCAGGTCTCGGACAGGTGAAGGAAACACCATATATTTT
14	TRBV5-5	NA	TRBD2	TRBJ2-3	CASSLDGGVNTQYF	TGTGCCAGCAGCTTGGACGGGGGGGTCAATACGCAGTATTTT
14	TRBV3-1/TRBV3-2	once	NA	TRBJ1-2	CASSQGRNNYGYTF	TGTGCCAGCAGCCAAGGGCGGAATAACTATGGCTACACCTTC
14	TRBV30	NA	NA	TRBJ1-1	CAWSVRGRNTEAFF	TGTGCCTGGAGTGTACGCGGAAGGAACACTGAAGCTTTCTTT
16	TRBV28	NA	TRBD2	TRBJ2-1	CASTDPLAGLYNEQFF	TGTGCCAGCACCGATCCACTAGCGGGGCTCTACAATGAGCAGTTCTTC
15	TRBV5-1	NA	NA	TRBJ2-7	CASSAGRGSRNEQYF	TGCGCCAGCAGCGCCGGAAGGGGAAGTCGGAACGAGCAGTACTTC
15	TRBV5-1	once	NA	TRBJ1-2	CASSSTGYEDYGYTF	TGCGCCAGCAGCTCTACAGGGTATGAAGACTATGGCTACACCTTC
16	TRBV5-6	NA	TRBD1	TRBJ2-7	CASSLDGQGERYEQYF	TGTGCCAGCAGCTTGGATGGACAGGGGGAAAGATACGAGCAGTACTTC
13	TRBV3-1/TRBV3-2	NA	TRBD1	TRBJ1-1	CASMDREDTEAFF	TGTGCCAGCATGGACAGGGAGGACACTGAAGCTTTCTTT
13	TRBV5-1	NA	NA	TRBJ1-4	CASSEATNEKLFF	TGCGCCAGCTCCGAGGCAACTAATGAAAAACTGTTTTTT
13	TRBV27	NA	NA	TRBJ1-2	CASSFRGVDGYTF	TGTGCCAGCAGTTTTCGGGGGGTCGATGGCTACACCTTC
14	TRBV27	NA	NA	TRBJ1-2	CASSDSYSNYGYTF	TGTGCCAGCAGTGACAGTTATTCTAACTATGGCTACACCTTC
13	TRBV27	once	NA	TRBJ2-7	CASSLGPRYEQYF	TGTGCCAGCAGTTTGGGCCCCCGTTACGAGCAGTACTTC
19	TRBV13	NA	TRBD2	TRBJ2-3	CASSLAASGGPTLTDTQYF	TGTGCCAGCAGCTTAGCCGCTAGCGGGGGCCCAACCCTCACAGATACGCAGTATTTT
18	TRBV2	NA	TRBD2	TRBJ2-1	CASSDSNSWVTGGDEQFF	TGTGCCAGCAGTGACTCGAACTCCTGGGTGACGGGAGGGGATGAGCAGTTCTTC
12	TRBV12-3/TRBV12-4	NA	NA	TRBJ1-2	CASSFNNYGYTF	TGTGCCAGCAGTTTCAATAACTATGGCTACACCTTC
15	TRBV5-1	once	TRBD1	TRBJ2-7	CASRPGTGVSYEQYF	TGCGCCAGCAGACCCGGGACAGGGGTCTCCTACGAGCAGTACTTC
16	TRBV7-8	NA	TRBD1	TRBJ1-2	CASSDARGQGNYGYTF	TGTGCCAGCAGCGATGCCAGGGGACAGGGGAACTATGGCTACACCTTC
15	TRBV10-1	NA	TRBD2	TRBJ2-1	CASPGNSGTYNEQFF	TGCGCCAGCCCTGGAAATAGCGGGACCTACAATGAGCAGTTCTTC
16	TRBV12-5	NA	TRBD1	TRBJ2-2	CASGLFSGGFTGELFF	TGTGCTAGTGGTTTGTTCTCAGGGGGCTTCACCGGGGAGCTGTTTTTT
13	TRBV27	NA	TRBD1	TRBJ2-7	CASSYQAGGEQYF	TGTGCCAGCAGTTACCAGGCAGGGGGCGAGCAGTACTTC
14	TRBV11-2	NA	TRBD1	TRBJ1-5	CASSETGGGQPQHF	TGTGCCAGCAGCGAGACAGGGGGTGGCCAGCCCCAGCATTTT
12	TRBV5-6	NA	NA	TRBJ1-3	CASSDDWNTIYF	TGTGCCAGCAGCGACGACTGGAACACCATATATTTT
16	TRBV2	many	TRBD1	TRBJ1-6	CASSVFGTVNNSPLHF	TGTGCCAGCAGTGTTTTTGGGACAGTCAATAATTCACCCCTCCACTTT
15	TRBV7-9	NA	TRBD1	TRBJ1-4	CASSRDRGRGEKLFF	TGTGCCAGCAGCCGAGACAGGGGAAGAGGTGAAAAACTGTTTTTT
16	TRBV24-1	NA	NA	TRBJ2-1	CATSDSTGKTDNEQFF	TGTGCCACCAGTGATTCGACAGGAAAGACGGACAATGAGCAGTTCTTC
16	TRBV27	few	NA	TRBJ1-4	CASSSRAGGSREKLFF	TGTGCCAGCTCAAGCCGCGCGGGGGGCTCGCGGGAAAAACTGTTTTTT
15	TRBV11-3	NA	TRBD1	TRBJ2-7	CASSRGQGDSYEQYF	TGTGCCAGCAGCCGCGGACAGGGGGACTCCTACGAGCAGTACTTC
12	TRBV10-3	NA	NA	TRBJ1-2	CAISLNEDGYTF	TGTGCCATCAGCCTGAATGAGGATGGCTACACCTTC
15	TRBV5-1	NA	TRBD1	TRBJ1-6	CASSDTGTVASPLHF	TGCGCCAGCAGCGACACCGGGACAGTGGCCTCACCCCTCCACTTT
13	TRBV30	NA	NA	TRBJ2-7	CAWEMGQSYEQYF	TGTGCCTGGGAAATGGGGCAATCCTACGAGCAGTACTTC
13	TRBV6-5	NA	TRBD2	TRBJ2-7	CASSLTSGYEQYF	TGTGCCAGCAGTTTGACTAGCGGCTACGAGCAGTACTTC
15	TRBV4-1	NA	NA	TRBJ1-4	CASSQRAGGRRKRFF	TGCGCCAGCAGCCAAAGGGCGGGGGGGCGACGAAAAAGGTTTTTT
13	TRBV6-5	NA	TRBD2	TRBJ2-5	CASSRGGSETQYF	TGTGCCAGCAGTCGGGGGGGGTCTGAGACCCAGTACTTC
15	TRBV18	NA	NA	TRBJ2-7	CASSVNGGSGYEQYF	TGTGCCAGCTCAGTTAACGGCGGAAGTGGCTACGAGCAGTACTTC
19	TRBV19	NA	TRBD1	TRBJ1-5	CASSMGAKRDSVGSQPQHF	TGTGCCAGTAGTATGGGAGCCAAGAGGGACAGCGTGGGAAGTCAGCCCCAGCATTTT
15	TRBV6-5	NA	NA	TRBJ1-5	CASRTGGYSNQPQHF	TGTGCCAGCCGTACGGGGGGCTATAGCAATCAGCCCCAGCATTTT
12	TRBV10-1	NA	NA	TRBJ2-1	CASSDQGFGQFF	TGCGCCAGCAGTGACCAGGGGTTTGGGCAGTTCTTC
12	TRBV25-1	few	NA	TRBJ2-7	CASSGRSYEQYF	TGTGCCAGCAGTGGGAGGTCCTACGAGCAGTACTTC
14	TRBV4-1	NA	NA	TRBJ2-1	CASSPPTGGNEQFF	TGCGCCAGCAGCCCCCCGACAGGCGGGAATGAGCAGTTCTTC
15	TRBV7-9	NA	TRBD1	TRBJ2-7	CASSDGQEVTYEQYF	TGTGCCAGCAGCGACGGACAGGAGGTTACCTACGAGCAGTACTTC
14	TRBV7-9	few	NA	TRBJ2-1	CASSGTSSYNEQFF	TGTGCCAGCTCCGGGACAAGCTCCTACAATGAGCAGTTCTTC
14	TRBV2	NA	NA	TRBJ2-2	CASSDGGNTGELFF	TGTGCCAGCAGTGACGGCGGCAACACCGGGGAGCTGTTTTTT
13	TRBV6-5	few	NA	TRBJ1-6	CASNRENNSPLHF	TGTGCCAGCAACAGGGAGAATAATTCACCCCTCCACTTT